The present T cell receptor beta chain was sequenced within a study of vaccination effects on CD4 cells after COVID-19. This clone was seen only a few times. Its target is unknown. The CDR3 totals 12 residues. V was clipped by 6 bases and J by 2 bases, with 8 bases between them. Germline V lookup: CDR1 LGHDT, CDR2 YNNKEL (reference sequence). Pools of viral peptides were used by the ViraFEST assay to expand antigen-specific CD4+ T cells ahead of sequencing. Isolation of CD4+ T cells took place after 10 days of culture. Nucleocapsid antibodies were negative in the vaccine recipients, who had never had SARS-CoV-2 infection. PBMC were cultured at roughly 2.2 million per well with 9.5 to 10 IU/ml IL-2 and 10 ug/ml peptides. A half-volume exchange with IL-2 medium occurred on days 3 and 7. Measured with immunoSEQ multiplex PCR; TCRdb has only the in-frame clones, and not every one. This sample yields more than 30,000 clones, of which roughly 62% are seen a single time; 25% to 30% belongs to the top ten.

Findings and caveats of the study: No early post-infection timepoints were available in the study, which also included few convalescent patients.

V usage is TRBV3-1 (or the pseudogene TRBV3-2) and J usage is TRBJ2-7; a possible D gene is TRBD2 (5 bases). The sequence was obtained from a human donor who received a COVID-19 vaccine. Sequenced material: CD4+ T cells from PBMCs cultured with HCoV-229E spike peptides, taken before COVID-19 vaccination. Written as DNA, the CDR3 is TGTGCCAGCAGTCGCGGGCCCTACGAGCAGTACTTC. Residues: CASSRGPYEQYF.